This T cell receptor (beta chain) is from a study of beta chain features in type 1 diabetes. The wider study: In age, gender and cell yields, patients were similar to healthy donors.

Study results and caveats: In the patient group, naive, central memory and Treg TCRB repertoires seemed more alike than in the healthy donor group. Researchers report that Type 1 diabetes patients had moderately but significantly shorter TCRB CDR3s across all four CD4+ subsets.

Of note for this clone: What it recognizes is unknown.

CD45RO/CCR7/CD25/CD127/CD95/CD27 separated CD4+ naive, central memory, regulatory and stem cell-like memory cells by sorting. Reverse transcription of all isolated RNA meant that expressed TCRB transcripts were sequenced. Sequencing was performed with immunoSEQ multiplex PCR; in TCRdb, only in-frame clones are kept and a portion is missing. The data show 200,000 to 250,000 clones, around 14% seen once. Sequencing used naive CD4+ T cells from blood. This clonotype was sampled from a middle-aged woman in good health.

CDR3 sequence: CATSRVTRYEQYF. The CDR3, as DNA: TGTGCCACCAGCAGAGTAACGCGCTACGAGCAGTACTTC. This chain connects TRBV15 to TRBJ2-7; D is uncertain. The V end lost 1 base, the J end lost 3 bases, and 7 bases lay between the germline ends. The length of the CDR3 is 13 residues. CDR1 is LNHNV and CDR2 is YYDKDF in the germline V gene (reference sequence).